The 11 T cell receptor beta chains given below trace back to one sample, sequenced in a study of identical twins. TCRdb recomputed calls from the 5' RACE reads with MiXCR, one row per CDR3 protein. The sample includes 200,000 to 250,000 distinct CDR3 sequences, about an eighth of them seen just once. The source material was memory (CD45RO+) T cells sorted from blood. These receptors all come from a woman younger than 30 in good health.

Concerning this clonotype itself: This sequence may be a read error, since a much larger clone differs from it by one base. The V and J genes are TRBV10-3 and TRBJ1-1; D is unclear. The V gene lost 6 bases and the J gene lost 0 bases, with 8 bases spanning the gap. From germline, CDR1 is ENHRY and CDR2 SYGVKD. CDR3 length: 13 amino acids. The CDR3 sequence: CAIRSTVNTEAFF. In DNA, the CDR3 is TGTGCCATCAGATCTACAGTGAACACTGAAGCTTTCTTT.

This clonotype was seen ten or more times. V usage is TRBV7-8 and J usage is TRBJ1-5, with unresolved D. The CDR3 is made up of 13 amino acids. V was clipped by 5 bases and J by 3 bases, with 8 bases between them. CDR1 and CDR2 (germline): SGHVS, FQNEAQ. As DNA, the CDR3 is TGTGCCAGCAGCGACAACATCAATCAGCCCCAGCATTTT. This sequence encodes CASSDNINQPQHF. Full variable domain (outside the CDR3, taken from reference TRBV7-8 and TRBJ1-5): GAGVSQSPRYKVAKRGQDVALRCDPISGHVSLFWYQQALGQGPEFLTYFQNEAQLDKSGLPSDRFFAERPEGSVSTLKIQRTQQEDSAVYLCASSDNINQPQHFGDGTRLSIL.

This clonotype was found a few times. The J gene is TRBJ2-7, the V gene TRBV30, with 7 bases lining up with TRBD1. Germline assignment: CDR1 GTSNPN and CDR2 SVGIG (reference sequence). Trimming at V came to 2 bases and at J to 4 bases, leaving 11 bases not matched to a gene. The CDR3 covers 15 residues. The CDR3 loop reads CAWSHPQQGKYEQYF. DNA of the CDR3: TGTGCCTGGAGTCATCCTCAACAGGGGAAATACGAGCAGTACTTC.

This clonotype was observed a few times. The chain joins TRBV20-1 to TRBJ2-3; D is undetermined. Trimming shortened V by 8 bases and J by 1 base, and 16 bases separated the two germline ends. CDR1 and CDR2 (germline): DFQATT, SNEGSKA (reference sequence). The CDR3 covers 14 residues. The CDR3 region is CSPQSLSGTDTQYF. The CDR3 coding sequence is TGCAGTCCCCAGTCCTTATCAGGCACAGATACGCAGTATTTT.

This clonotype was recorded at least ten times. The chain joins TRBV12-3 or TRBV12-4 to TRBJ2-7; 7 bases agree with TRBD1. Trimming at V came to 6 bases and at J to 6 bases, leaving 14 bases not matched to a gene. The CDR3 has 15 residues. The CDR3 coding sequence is TGTGCCAGCAGAATCAGGGACAGCGGACGGGGCGAGCAGTACTTC. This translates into CASRIRDSGRGEQYF.

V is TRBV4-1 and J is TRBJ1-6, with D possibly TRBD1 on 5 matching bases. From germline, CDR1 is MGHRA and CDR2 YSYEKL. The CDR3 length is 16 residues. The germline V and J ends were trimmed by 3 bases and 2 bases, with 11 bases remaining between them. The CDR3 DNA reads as TGCGCCAGCAGCCAGGGGGAGAGGGCCTATAATTCACCCCTCCACTTT. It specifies CASSQGERAYNSPLHF.

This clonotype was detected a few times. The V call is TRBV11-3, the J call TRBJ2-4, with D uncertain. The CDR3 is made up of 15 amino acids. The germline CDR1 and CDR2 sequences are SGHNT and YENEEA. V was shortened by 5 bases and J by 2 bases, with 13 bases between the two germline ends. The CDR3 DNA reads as TGTGCCAGCAGCCCGGGTATTGGGACCAAAAACATTCAGTACTTC. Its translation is CASSPGIGTKNIQYF.

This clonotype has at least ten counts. This CDR3 reads CSARGASGSDNEQFF. CDR3 bases: TGCAGTGCTAGAGGGGCTAGCGGGAGTGACAATGAGCAGTTCTTC. This sequence joins TRBV20-1 and TRBJ2-1; TRBD2 aligns across 10 bases. CDR3 length equals 15 residues. J lost 5 bases, V lost 1 base, and 5 bases had no gene match. In germline, CDR1 is DFQATT, CDR2 SNEGSKA (reference sequence).

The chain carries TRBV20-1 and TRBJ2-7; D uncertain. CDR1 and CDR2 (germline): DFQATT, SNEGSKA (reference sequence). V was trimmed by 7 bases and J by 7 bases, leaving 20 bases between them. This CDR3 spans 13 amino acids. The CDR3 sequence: CSVLGVTMGEQYF. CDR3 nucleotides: TGCAGTGTTCTTGGGGTAACAATGGGAGAGCAGTACTTC.

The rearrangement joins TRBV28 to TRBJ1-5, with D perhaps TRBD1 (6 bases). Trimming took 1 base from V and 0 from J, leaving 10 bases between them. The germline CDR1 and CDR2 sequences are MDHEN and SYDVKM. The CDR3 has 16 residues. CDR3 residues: CASSLSQGLSNQPQHF. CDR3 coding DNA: TGTGCCAGCAGTTTATCACAGGGCCTTAGCAATCAGCCCCAGCATTTT.

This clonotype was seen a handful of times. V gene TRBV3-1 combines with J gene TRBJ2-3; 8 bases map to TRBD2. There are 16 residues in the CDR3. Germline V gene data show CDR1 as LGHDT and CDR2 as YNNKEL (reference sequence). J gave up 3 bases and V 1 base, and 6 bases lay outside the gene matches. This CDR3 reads CASSQGGRGETDTQYF. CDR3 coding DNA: TGTGCCAGCAGCCAAGGAGGGCGGGGGGAGACAGATACGCAGTATTTT.